These 26 T cell receptor beta chains share one sample of origin, sequenced in a study of vaccination effects on CD4 cells after COVID-19. ViraFEST used viral peptide pools to expand antigen-specific CD4+ T cells before sequencing. CD4+ T cell isolation took place after approximately 11 days of culture. The person acquired a PCR-confirmed SARS-CoV-2 infection between March and December 2020. The assay was immunoSEQ multiplex PCR, and TCRdb's table has in-frame clones only and misses some. The data contain approximately 28,000 clones, roughly 74% of them seen just once; the ten biggest clones take up around 16%. For these receptors, no antigen is known. Sequencing was performed on CD4+ T cells from PBMCs cultured with HCoV-NL63 spike peptides, taken before COVID-19 vaccination. These TCRs come from a human donor who had a prior SARS-CoV-2 infection.

This sequence joins TRBV2 and TRBJ2-5; TRBD1 might be the D (6 bases). CDR1 is SNHLY and CDR2 is FYNNEI in the germline V gene. Deletions cut 4 bases from V and 5 bases from J, with 8 bases between. This CDR3 spans 12 amino acids. In DNA form, the CDR3 reads TGTGCCAGCAGTGTGGGGGCGGAGACCCAGTACTTC. Protein sequence: CASSVGAETQYF.

The rearrangement links TRBV19 to TRBJ2-7; D is perhaps TRBD2 (6 bases). V was clipped by 5 bases and J by 3 bases, with 14 bases between them. Germline CDR1 reads LNHDA; CDR2 reads SQIVND (reference sequence). The CDR3 spans 14 residues. The chain's CDR3 is CASSPPGGDYEQYF. The CDR3, as DNA: TGTGCCAGTAGTCCCCCCGGGGGAGACTACGAGCAGTACTTC.

This rearrangement joins TRBV29-1 to TRBJ1-1, with a weak D call TRBD1 (5 bases). Germline-derived CDR1 and CDR2 are SQVTM and ANQGSEA. This CDR3 spans 12 amino acids. The V end was cut by 5 bases, the J end by 1 base, with 8 bases between. CDR3 DNA: TGCAGCGTTAGACAGACGAACACTGAAGCTTTCTTT. It is translated as CSVRQTNTEAFF.

CDR3 region: CASSVASSYNEQFF. CDR3 nucleotides: TGTGCCAGCAGCGTCGCTAGCTCCTACAATGAGCAGTTCTTC. The rearrangement uses TRBV9 and TRBJ2-1; no clear D. The CDR3 covers 14 residues. Germline V gives CDR1 SGDLS, CDR2 YYNGEE. V was cut by 2 bases and J by 0 bases, with 6 bases left in between.

V usage is TRBV24-1 and J usage is TRBJ2-1; D may be TRBD2 (7 bases). Germline assignment: CDR1 KGHDR and CDR2 SFDVKD. The CDR3 length is 16 residues. The germline V and J ends were trimmed by 1 base and 6 bases, with 15 bases remaining between them. The CDR3 here is CATSDFGPGEGNEQFF. CDR3 bases: TGTGCCACCAGTGATTTTGGGCCAGGGGAGGGCAATGAGCAGTTCTTC.

The CDR3 DNA reads TGTGCCTGGGCTCGGGCGGGGCCTAACACCGGGGAGCTGTTTTTT. Translating it yields CAWARAGPNTGELFF. This chain uses TRBV30 with TRBJ2-2, with D possibly matching TRBD2 (6 bases). This CDR3 comprises 15 residues. Per germline, CDR1 GTSNPN and CDR2 SVGIG (reference sequence). V was trimmed by 5 bases and J by 2 bases, leaving 15 bases between them.

In its sample, this clone was seen once. The CDR3 loop reads CASSLARQWEQYF. CDR3 DNA: TGTGCCAGCAGCTTAGCGCGGCAGTGGGAGCAGTACTTC. V usage is TRBV7-2 and J usage is TRBJ2-7; D is unclear. Germline V gene lookup returns CDR1 SGHTA and CDR2 FQGNSA. V lost 0 bases and J 7 bases, leaving 10 bases between the germline ends. The CDR3 runs to 13 residues.

The genes are TRBV7-2 and TRBJ1-1; 8 bases are shared with TRBD1. The germline V gene has CDR1 SGHTA and CDR2 FQGNSA. CDR3 size: 13 residues. V trimming: 6 bases; J trimming: 4 bases; junction bases outside the gene matches: 4. CDR3 DNA sequence: TGTGCCAGCAGTACAACAGGGGGCACTGAAGCTTTCTTT. This translates into CASSTTGGTEAFF.

The chain joins TRBV30 to TRBJ2-3; maybe TRBD1 (7 bases). The CDR3 runs 13 residues. Germline V lookup: CDR1 GTSNPN, CDR2 SVGIG (reference sequence). The ends were cut back, 7 bases at V and 3 bases at J, with 14 bases in the middle. The CDR3: CASNRGGTDTQYF. The CDR3 nucleotides read TGTGCCTCAAACAGGGGAGGAACAGATACGCAGTATTTT.

The table lists this clone with a few counts. The J gene is TRBJ1-5, the V gene TRBV2; 7 positions match TRBD1. V was clipped by 8 bases and J by 0 bases; unmatched bases: 13. Germline CDR1 is SNHLY and CDR2 is FYNNEI. CDR3 length: 17 amino acids. As DNA, the CDR3 is TGTGCCAGCTCTAATCCGGGACAGACCTATAGCAATCAGCCCCAGCATTTT. This gives the protein CASSNPGQTYSNQPQHF.

This chain's CDR3 is CASSRPGLETYEQYF. The CDR3 DNA reads TGTGCCAGCAGTCGACCGGGACTAGAAACTTACGAGCAGTACTTC. The chain is built from TRBV27 and TRBJ2-7; 8 nucleotides align to TRBD2. V trimming: 5 bases; J trimming: 4 bases; junction bases outside the gene matches: 10. The germline gives CDR1 MNHEY, CDR2 SMNVEV (reference sequence). This CDR3 has 15 amino acids.

CDR3 amino acids: CASRPLWHRRPEGSYTF. The CDR3 bases are TGTGCCAGCAGGCCTTTATGGCATAGGAGGCCCGAAGGAAGCTACACCTTC. V gene TRBV6-2 or TRBV6-3 combines with J gene TRBJ1-2; D not resolved. The CDR3 contains 17 residues. V was clipped by 6 bases and J by 9 bases, with 29 bases between them. Per the germline V gene, CDR1 is MNHEY and CDR2 is SVGEGT.

The genes are TRBV4-2 and TRBJ2-7; 8 nucleotides match TRBD2. With V trimmed by 4 bases and J by 0 bases, 2 bases remained unmatched. Germline loops: CDR1 LGHNA, CDR2 YNFKEQ. The CDR3 loop spans 14 amino acids. CDR3 DNA sequence: TGTGCCAGCAGCCGAAGCGGGAGCTCCTACGAGCAGTACTTC. Protein: CASSRSGSSYEQYF.

V and J are TRBV5-5 and TRBJ1-5; D perhaps matches TRBD1 (5 bases). The germline V gene encodes CDR1 SGHKS and CDR2 YYEKEE (reference sequence). The CDR3 totals 14 residues. With 4 bases removed from V and 5 bases from J, the gap between germline ends came to 13 bases. CDR3 in amino acids: CASSPEGLYQPQHF. The CDR3 DNA sequence: TGTGCCAGCAGCCCTGAGGGGCTGTATCAGCCCCAGCATTTT. Combining the CDR3 with reference TRBV5-5 and TRBJ1-5 gives the whole variable domain DAGVTQSPTHLIKTRGQQVTLRCSPISGHKSVSWYQQVLGQGPQFIFQYYEKEERGRGNFPDRFSARQFPNYSSELNVNALLLGDSALYLCASSPEGLYQPQHFGDGTRLSIL.

The V and J genes are TRBV5-1 and TRBJ2-7; 7 bases are a match to TRBD1. The germline V gene has CDR1 SGHRS and CDR2 YFSETQ. The CDR3 contains 14 residues. Germline trimming cut 0 bases from V and 5 bases from J; bases unmatched to any gene: 5. The DNA of the CDR3 is TGCGCCAGCAGCTTGGATACAGGGGAGCACGAGCAGTACTTC. The encoded protein is CASSLDTGEHEQYF.

This clone has more than one count but fewer than ten. This chain uses TRBV7-2 with TRBJ2-5, with unresolved D. The CDR3 consists of 14 residues. Germline assignment: CDR1 SGHTA and CDR2 FQGNSA. V dropped 1 base and J dropped 4 bases, with 10 bases sitting between them. The CDR3 spells CASSLVAASETQYF. CDR3 bases: TGTGCCAGCAGCTTAGTCGCGGCATCAGAGACCCAGTACTTC.

Notes on this clone: At the DNA level, this CDR3 is encoded by other sequences in the same sample as well. V gene TRBV5-1 combines with J gene TRBJ2-3; maybe TRBD1 (6 bases). The germline V gene has CDR1 SGHRS and CDR2 YFSETQ. The V end lost 0 bases, the J end lost 1 base, and 12 bases lay between the germline ends. The length of the CDR3 is 16 residues. As DNA, the CDR3 is TGCGCCAGCAGCTTGGGGGGGACACGTGGCACAGATACGCAGTATTTT. It codes for CASSLGGTRGTDTQYF.

The genes are TRBV19 and TRBJ2-7, with TRBD2 identical over 7 bases. CDR3 length equals 14 residues. J lost 2 bases, V lost 3 bases, and 4 bases had no gene match. Germline assignment: CDR1 LNHDA and CDR2 SQIVND (reference sequence). This CDR3 reads CASSIGGGPYEQYF. In nucleotides, the CDR3 is TGTGCCAGTAGTATTGGCGGGGGACCCTACGAGCAGTACTTC.

The chain carries TRBV6-5 and TRBJ2-5; no definite D call. The CDR3 runs to 15 residues. V lost 6 bases and J lost 1, with 15 bases in between. Per the germline V gene, CDR1 is MNHEY and CDR2 is SVGAGI. The CDR3 region has the DNA TGTGCCAGCAGGGTGAACTTAGCCCGCCAAGAGACCCAGTACTTC. It yields the protein CASRVNLARQETQYF.

This clone showed up just a few times. This chain uses TRBV19 with TRBJ2-7; D is perhaps TRBD1 (6 bases). Germline V gene lookup returns CDR1 LNHDA and CDR2 SQIVND (reference sequence). This CDR3 has 14 amino acids. V was clipped by 5 bases and J by 3 bases, with 14 bases between them. The CDR3 spells CASSPTPDSYEQYF. Written as DNA, the CDR3 is TGTGCCAGTAGTCCGACCCCGGACAGCTACGAGCAGTACTTC.

The chain uses TRBV2 and TRBJ2-3; 7 nucleotides match TRBD2. The CDR3 length is 14 residues. The V gene end was trimmed by 6 bases and the J gene end by 3 bases; junction bases not matched to a gene: 6. Germline assignment: CDR1 SNHLY and CDR2 FYNNEI. Here the CDR3 DNA reads TGTGCCAGCAGCGTACAGCGGGAAACAGATACGCAGTATTTT. It translates to CASSVQRETDTQYF.

The rearrangement joins TRBV19 to TRBJ2-3; a possible D gene is TRBD1 (5 bases). This CDR3 has 11 amino acids. V was trimmed by 9 bases and J by 5 bases, leaving 9 bases between them. Germline V gene lookup returns CDR1 LNHDA and CDR2 SQIVND (reference sequence). The CDR3 bases are TGTGCCAGCCAAAGGGGAGATACGCAGTATTTT. Translated, it gives CASQRGDTQYF.

The J gene is TRBJ2-7, the V gene TRBV9; 9 nucleotides line up with TRBD1. Germline V gene sequence: CDR1 SGDLS, CDR2 YYNGEE. V dropped 3 bases and J dropped 4; count of bases not matched to a gene: 8. The CDR3 has 15 amino acids. Written as DNA, the CDR3 is TGTGCCAGCAGCGCATCCGGGACAGGGATTTACGAGCAGTACTTC. Protein sequence: CASSASGTGIYEQYF.

The chain combines TRBV6-5 with TRBJ2-2, with unresolved D. Deletions cut 6 bases from V and 14 bases from J, with 16 bases between. The length of the CDR3 is 12 residues. Germline V lookup: CDR1 MNHEY, CDR2 SVGAGI. The CDR3 DNA reads as TGTGCCAGCAGCCCATCCCGGTTCGAACTGTTTTTT. Protein: CASSPSRFELFF.

The chain employs TRBV6-1 and TRBJ1-5, with 7 positions matching TRBD1. The CDR3 runs 15 residues. The V segment lost 2 bases and the J segment 5 bases; nucleotides outside the gene matches: 6. CDR1 and CDR2 (germline): MNHNS, SASEGT. Here the CDR3 DNA reads TGTGCCAGCAGTGAATTTACAGGGGCGTATCAGCCCCAGCATTTT. Encoded protein: CASSEFTGAYQPQHF.

This chain connects TRBV15 to TRBJ2-7; no clear D gene. Germline lookup yields CDR1 LNHNV and CDR2 YYDKDF (reference sequence). CDR3 length: 15 residues. The V and J ends lost 0 bases and 0 bases respectively, with 9 bases between them. CDR3 loop: CATSRDLRSSYEQYF. DNA of the CDR3: TGTGCCACCAGCAGAGATCTCAGGAGCTCCTACGAGCAGTACTTC.